This is a list of T cell receptor beta chains from one sample in a study of cytomegalovirus exposure and HLA in healthy donors. Clones were sequenced by immunoSEQ multiplex PCR, and TCRdb holds only the in-frame ones, with some missing. This repertoire shows approximately 120,000 clones, over 60% found once; its top ten account for less than 3%. Sequenced input: PBMCs. Receptors originate from a female donor in good health and CMV-seronegative. Both conserved end residues are part of each CDR3. Expanded clones get a size class; other rows say once, few or many, or leave the size out.

clone_size j_call cdr3_length v_call cdr3_aa
. TRBJ2-7 14 TRBV6-5 CASREGGPGYEQYF
few TRBJ1-5 14 TRBV5-1 CASSDRPGGGPQHF
few TRBJ1-1 14 TRBV4-1 CASSHPVRNTEAFF
. TRBJ1-3 15 TRBV6-5 CASSYLSSSGNTIYF
. TRBJ2-1 16 TRBV29-1 CSVVRGSTSGYNEQFF
. TRBJ2-5 14 TRBV10-3 CAISAQGERETQYF
. TRBJ2-3 15 TRBV18 CASSPQLAGTDTQYF
. TRBJ1-2 15 TRBV6-5 CASRRTGKGDYGYTF
. TRBJ2-2 12 TRBV29-1 CSVSGNTGELFF
few TRBJ1-6 13 TRBV4-2 CASSQDWRSPLHF
. TRBJ2-3 17 TRBV19 CASSPGYGGAFTDTQYF
. TRBJ2-5 12 TRBV7-3 CASSRTGETQYF
. TRBJ1-2 14 TRBV9 CASSVGDNNYGYTF
. TRBJ2-1 18 TRBV9 CASSTRTGQLDFGNEQFF
. TRBJ2-1 20 TRBV9 CASSGVAGDSHANSYNEQFF
. TRBJ1-2 13 TRBV9 CASSVSGLDGYTF